Shown below are 22 T cell receptor beta chains from a single sample sequenced in a study of beta chain features in type 1 diabetes. cDNA synthesis used the whole RNA isolate, giving expressed TCRB sequences. TCRdb's table, derived via immunoSEQ multiplex PCR, lists solely in-frame clones and lacks some. The repertoire holds hundreds of thousands of clones, over 10% seen once, with 0.017% in the top ten. The sequencing sample was made of naive CD4+ T cells from blood. These receptors were collected from a man younger than 30 in good health.

This clone has a handful of counts. The chain combines TRBV14 with TRBJ2-1, with 7 positions matching TRBD2. The CDR3 is 15 residues long. Looked up from germline, CDR1 is SGHDN and CDR2 is FVKESK. Trimming took 0 bases from V and 4 from J; bases not matched to a gene: 3. CDR3: CASSQEWEGYNEQFF. Here the CDR3 DNA reads TGTGCCAGCAGCCAAGAATGGGAGGGGTACAATGAGCAGTTCTTC.

There are a few counts of this clone. The CDR3 nucleotides are TGCGCCAGCAGCTTGGTACCAGGAGGAGGAGAGACCCAGTACTTC. Its translation is CASSLVPGGGETQYF. The chain links TRBV5-1 to TRBJ2-5; possible D gene TRBD2, 5 bases. CDR3 length equals 15 residues. V lost 0 bases and J lost 4, with 13 bases in between. Germline lookup yields CDR1 SGHRS and CDR2 YFSETQ.

This clone appeared a few times. V gene TRBV7-2 combines with J gene TRBJ2-7, with a tentative D call TRBD1 (6 bases). This CDR3 contains 13 residues. Germline loops: CDR1 SGHTA, CDR2 FQGNSA. Deletions cut 3 bases from V and 2 bases from J, with 8 bases between. The DNA for the CDR3 is TGTGCCAGCAGCTTCCCAGGGGCCTACGAGCAGTACTTC. The encoded protein is CASSFPGAYEQYF.

The chain uses TRBV7-6 and TRBJ2-7; TRBD1 agrees at 7 bases. V lost 5 bases and J lost 3; bases outside the gene matches: 7. The CDR3 consists of 14 residues. CDR1 is SGHVS, CDR2 FNYEAQ, per germline. The CDR3 sequence is CASSQTGRHYEQYF. CDR3 bases: TGTGCCAGCAGCCAGACAGGGCGACACTACGAGCAGTACTTC.

The chain combines TRBV9 with TRBJ1-2, with D hard to call. CDR3 size: 13 residues. The germline V gene has CDR1 SGDLS and CDR2 YYNGEE. Trimming left V 0 bases short and J 2 bases short, with 5 bases between. The CDR3 reads CASSVAQNYGYTF. The CDR3, as DNA: TGTGCCAGCAGCGTAGCACAGAACTATGGCTACACCTTC.

This clone occurred a few times. The genes are TRBV18 and TRBJ2-2, with 7 positions matching TRBD1. The CDR3 runs 15 residues. The V gene end was trimmed by 4 bases and the J gene end by 6 bases; junction bases not matched to a gene: 8. CDR1 KGHSH and CDR2 LQKENI come from the germline V gene. Here the CDR3 DNA reads TGTGCCAGCTCACAAGGACAGGCTTCGGCCGGGGAGCTGTTTTTT. Residues: CASSQGQASAGELFF.

The gene calls are TRBV18 and TRBJ2-3; D is possibly TRBD2 (5 bases). The CDR3 sequence is 14 residues long. Per germline, CDR1 KGHSH and CDR2 LQKENI. Trimming cost V 4 bases and J 1 base, with 9 bases left between them. The CDR3 loop reads CASSRGFGTDTQYF. CDR3 bases: TGTGCCAGCTCACGCGGGTTCGGCACAGATACGCAGTATTTT.

V is TRBV5-1 and J is TRBJ1-2; TRBD1 agrees at 9 bases. CDR1 is SGHRS, CDR2 YFSETQ, per germline. V trimming: 5 bases; J trimming: 4 bases; junction bases outside the gene matches: 3. The CDR3 runs to 13 residues. The CDR3 sequence: CASRSDRGYGYTF. The DNA for the CDR3 is TGCGCCAGCAGATCGGACAGGGGCTATGGCTACACCTTC.

This clone came up a few times. The chain uses TRBV28 and TRBJ2-3; D perhaps matches TRBD2 (5 bases). The V end was cut by 5 bases, the J end by 3 bases, with 12 bases between. The germline gives CDR1 MDHEN, CDR2 SYDVKM. This CDR3 region has 14 residues. CDR3 residues: CASSREKKTDTQYF. Here the CDR3 DNA reads TGTGCCAGCAGTAGGGAGAAGAAGACAGATACGCAGTATTTT.

This clone has only a few counts. DNA of the CDR3: TGTGCCAGCAGCTTAGATAAGGGGACTTATGAGCAGTTCTTC. The encoded protein is CASSLDKGTYEQFF. The genes are TRBV7-2 and TRBJ2-1; D perhaps matches TRBD2 (6 bases). The CDR3 is 14 residues long. With 1 base removed from V and 8 bases from J, the gap between germline ends came to 12 bases. In germline, CDR1 is SGHTA, CDR2 FQGNSA.

This clone has more than one count but fewer than ten. The genes are TRBV7-2 and TRBJ1-5; D may be TRBD1 (5 bases). Deletions cut 1 base from V and 5 bases from J, with 12 bases between. CDR3 length: 15 residues. Per germline, CDR1 SGHTA and CDR2 FQGNSA. This CDR3 is CASSLGGTLHQPQHF. CDR3 coding DNA: TGTGCCAGCAGCTTAGGGGGGACTCTCCATCAGCCCCAGCATTTT.

This clone was counted between two and nine times. The V and J genes are TRBV30 and TRBJ1-4; the match to TRBD1 covers 9 bases. The trim removed 5 bases at V and 6 bases at J, leaving 4 bases unmatched. CDR1 is GTSNPN, CDR2 SVGIG, per germline (reference sequence). This CDR3 has 13 amino acids. CDR3 DNA sequence: TGTGCCTGGGGGACAGGGTTACATGAAAAACTGTTTTTT. Translation: CAWGTGLHEKLFF.

This clone was counted a few times. V gene TRBV4-2 combines with J gene TRBJ1-3, with D hard to call. CDR1 is LGHNA, CDR2 YNFKEQ, per germline. The V end was cut by 4 bases, the J end by 7 bases, with 26 bases between. The CDR3 length is 18 residues. The DNA of the CDR3 is TGTGCCAGCAGCCGTCCCCGGTTCGGAACAGTCAAAAGGAACACCATATATTTT. It yields the protein CASSRPRFGTVKRNTIYF.

CDR3 bases: TGTGCCAGCAGTTACAGCGGGATTACTAGCTCCTACGAGCAGTACTTC. The encoded protein is CASSYSGITSSYEQYF. The chain is built from TRBV6-5 and TRBJ2-7; 7 bases align to TRBD2. This CDR3 contains 16 residues. The germline CDR1 and CDR2 sequences are MNHEY and SVGAGI. The V gene end was trimmed by 2 bases and the J gene end by 0 bases; junction bases not matched to a gene: 7.

The chain carries TRBV23-1 and TRBJ2-7; tentative D call: TRBD1 (7 bases). TRBV23-1 is placed among ORFs of uncertain function. The V end lost 7 bases, the J end lost 5 bases, and 21 bases lay between the germline ends. The CDR3 is 15 residues long. The CDR3 DNA reads as TGCGCCAGCATCCCAGGTTCAGGGGGGCTCCACGAGCAGTACTTC. Translated: CASIPGSGGLHEQYF.

This sequence joins TRBV9 and TRBJ1-1; 9 bases match TRBD1. Germline V gene data show CDR1 as SGDLS and CDR2 as YYNGEE. The CDR3 totals 16 residues. The V gene end was trimmed by 2 bases and the J gene end by 0 bases; junction bases not matched to a gene: 5. The CDR3 loop reads CASSVSGQGVNTEAFF. In nucleotides, the CDR3 is TGTGCCAGCAGCGTCTCGGGACAGGGTGTGAACACTGAAGCTTTCTTT. Filled out from reference TRBV9 and TRBJ1-1, the complete variable domain reads DSGVTQTPKHLITATGQRVTLRCSPRSGDLSVYWYQQSLDQGLQFLIQYYNGEERAKGNILERFSAQQFPDLHSELNLSSLELGDSALYFCASSVSGQGVNTEAFFGQGTRLTVV.

The rearrangement uses TRBV7-8 and TRBJ2-5; TRBD1 matches 7 bases. Germline V CDR1 and CDR2: SGHVS, FQNEAQ. The CDR3 has 15 amino acids. V gave up 1 base and J gave up 8 bases; unmatched junction bases: 10. The CDR3, as DNA: TGTGCCAGCAGCTTAGGGGGACAGACGGGGATAACCCAGTACTTC. Its translation: CASSLGGQTGITQYF.

This clone was detected a few times. The chain uses TRBV5-1 and TRBJ2-2; 8 bases fit TRBD2. Unmatched junction bases numbered 13, after V lost 5 bases and J lost 4 bases. Germline CDR1 is SGHRS and CDR2 is YFSETQ. CDR3 size: 17 residues. The CDR3 region has the DNA TGCGCCAGCAGTTATCCCCTCGGGGGGGACCGCACCGGGGAGCTGTTTTTT. It yields the protein CASSYPLGGDRTGELFF.

The chain is built from TRBV19 and TRBJ2-7, with 7 bases fitting TRBD1. Per the germline V gene, CDR1 is LNHDA and CDR2 is SQIVND (reference sequence). The CDR3 covers 14 residues. The V gene end was trimmed by 5 bases and the J gene end by 3 bases; junction bases not matched to a gene: 7. CDR3 amino acids: CASSGSYRGYEQYF. CDR3 DNA: TGTGCCAGTAGTGGGAGCTACAGGGGCTACGAGCAGTACTTC.

The J gene is TRBJ2-1, the V gene TRBV18, with TRBD1 as a possible D gene (5 bases). Germline CDR1 reads KGHSH; CDR2 reads LQKENI. Trimming removed 2 bases at V and 5 bases at J, with 10 bases between. The length of the CDR3 is 14 residues. The CDR3 loop is CASSPSSGNNEQFF. CDR3 DNA: TGTGCCAGCTCACCATCGTCAGGGAACAATGAGCAGTTCTTC.

V is TRBV7-2 and J is TRBJ1-2; 7 bases align to TRBD1. V shed 5 bases and J 4 bases; nucleotides not matched to a gene: 10. The CDR3 is 15 amino acids. From germline, CDR1 is SGHTA and CDR2 FQGNSA. In DNA, the CDR3 is TGTGCCAGCAGCAAAGAGGTCTCAGGGGGCTATGGCTACACCTTC. Amino acid sequence: CASSKEVSGGYGYTF.

This clone was counted between two and nine times. The chain carries TRBV4-2 and TRBJ1-4; 8 bases align to TRBD1. Germline V gene sequence: CDR1 LGHNA, CDR2 YNFKEQ. The junction had 4 bases not matched to a gene; V was cut back by 1 base and J by 6 bases. The CDR3 is made up of 15 amino acids. The CDR3 is CASSQAGQGDEKLFF. Here the CDR3 DNA reads TGTGCCAGCAGCCAAGCTGGACAGGGAGATGAAAAACTGTTTTTT.